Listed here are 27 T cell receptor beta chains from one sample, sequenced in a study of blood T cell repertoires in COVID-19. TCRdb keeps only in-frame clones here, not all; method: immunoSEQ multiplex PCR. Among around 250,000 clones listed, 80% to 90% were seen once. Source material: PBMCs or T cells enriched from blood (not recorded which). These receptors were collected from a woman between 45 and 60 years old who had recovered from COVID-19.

CDR3 residues: CASSIIRTGRPEAFF. The CDR3 region has the DNA TGTGCCAGTAGTATTATCCGGACAGGACGGCCTGAAGCTTTCTTT. The rearrangement joins TRBV19 to TRBJ1-1; 7 positions agree with TRBD1. CDR1 and CDR2 from the germline V gene are LNHDA and SQIVND (reference sequence). The CDR3 spans 15 residues. The ends lost 3 bases at V and 6 bases at J; junction bases unmatched: 10.

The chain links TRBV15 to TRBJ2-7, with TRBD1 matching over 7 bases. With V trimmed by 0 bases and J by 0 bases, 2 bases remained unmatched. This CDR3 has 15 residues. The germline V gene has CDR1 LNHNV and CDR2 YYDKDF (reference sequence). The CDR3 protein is CATSRDGTASYEQYF. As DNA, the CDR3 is TGTGCCACCAGCAGAGATGGGACAGCCTCCTACGAGCAGTACTTC.

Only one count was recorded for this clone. CDR3 sequence: CASLRGSGADEQYF. CDR3 bases: TGTGCCAGCCTACGGGGGAGTGGAGCCGACGAGCAGTACTTC. The rearrangement uses TRBV21-1 and TRBJ2-7; the table's D call TRBD2 went unverified against the DNA. TRBV21-1 is labeled a pseudogene. CDR3 length equals 14 residues.

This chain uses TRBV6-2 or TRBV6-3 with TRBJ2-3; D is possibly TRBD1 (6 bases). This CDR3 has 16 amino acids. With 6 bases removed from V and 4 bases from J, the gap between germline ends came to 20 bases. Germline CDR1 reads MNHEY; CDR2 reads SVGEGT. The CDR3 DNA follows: TGTGCCAGCAGCACTCAAAAACAGGGACCGGCAGATACGCAGTATTTT. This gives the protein CASSTQKQGPADTQYF.

CDR3 region: CASSLFPGYYEQYF. In DNA form, the CDR3 reads TGTGCCAGCAGTTTATTTCCAGGTTACTACGAGCAGTACTTC. This chain links TRBV27 with TRBJ2-7; D unresolved. CDR1 and CDR2 (germline): MNHEY, SMNVEV (reference sequence). The V and J ends lost 1 base and 3 bases respectively, with 10 bases between them. This CDR3 is built from 14 residues.

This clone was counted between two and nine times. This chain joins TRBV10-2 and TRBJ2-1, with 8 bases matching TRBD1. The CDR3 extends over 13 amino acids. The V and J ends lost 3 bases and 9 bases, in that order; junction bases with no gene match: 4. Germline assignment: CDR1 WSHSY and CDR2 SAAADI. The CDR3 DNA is TGCGCCAGCAGTGATCACGGACAGGGTGAGCAGTTCTTC. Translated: CASSDHGQGEQFF.

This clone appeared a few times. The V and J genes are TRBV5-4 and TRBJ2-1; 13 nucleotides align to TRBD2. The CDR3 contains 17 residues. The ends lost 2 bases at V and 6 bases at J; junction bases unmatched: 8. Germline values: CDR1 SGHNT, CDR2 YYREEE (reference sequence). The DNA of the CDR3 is TGTGCCAGCAGCTTCGATTTCACTAGCGGGAGGGCCAATGAGCAGTTCTTC. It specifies CASSFDFTSGRANEQFF.

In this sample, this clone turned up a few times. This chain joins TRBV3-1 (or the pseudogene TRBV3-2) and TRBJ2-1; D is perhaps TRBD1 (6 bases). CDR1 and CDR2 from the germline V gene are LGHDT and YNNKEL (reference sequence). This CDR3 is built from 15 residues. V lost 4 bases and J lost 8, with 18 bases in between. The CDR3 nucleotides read TGTGCCAGCAGCCCTCGGGCAGGGGAGAATGATGAGCAGTTCTTC. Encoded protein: CASSPRAGENDEQFF.

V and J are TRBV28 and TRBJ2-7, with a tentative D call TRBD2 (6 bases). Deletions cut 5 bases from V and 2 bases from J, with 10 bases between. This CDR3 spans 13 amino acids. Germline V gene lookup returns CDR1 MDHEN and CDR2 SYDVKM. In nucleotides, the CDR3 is TGTGCCAGCAGTGGGGGGTCACCCTACGAGCAGTACTTC. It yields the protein CASSGGSPYEQYF.

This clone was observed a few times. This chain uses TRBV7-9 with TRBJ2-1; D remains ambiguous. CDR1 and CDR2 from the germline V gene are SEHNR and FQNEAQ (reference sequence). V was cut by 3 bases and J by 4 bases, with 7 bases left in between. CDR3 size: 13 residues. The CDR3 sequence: CASSFQRYNEQFF. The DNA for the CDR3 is TGTGCCAGCAGCTTCCAGAGGTACAATGAGCAGTTCTTC.

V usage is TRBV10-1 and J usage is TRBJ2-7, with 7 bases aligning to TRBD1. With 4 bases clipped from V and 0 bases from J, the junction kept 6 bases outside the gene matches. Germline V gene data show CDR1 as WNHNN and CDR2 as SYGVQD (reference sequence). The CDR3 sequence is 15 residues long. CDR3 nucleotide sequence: TGCGCCAGCAGTGGTGGAAGACAGGGCTCCTACGAGCAGTACTTC. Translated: CASSGGRQGSYEQYF.

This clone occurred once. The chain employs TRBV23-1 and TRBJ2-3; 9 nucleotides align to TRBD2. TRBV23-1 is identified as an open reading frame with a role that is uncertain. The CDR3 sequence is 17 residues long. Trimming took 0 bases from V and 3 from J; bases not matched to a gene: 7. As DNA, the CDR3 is TGCGCCAGCAGTCAATCCTCGCGGGAGGGGTGTACAGATACGCAGTATTTT. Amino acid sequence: CASSQSSREGCTDTQYF.

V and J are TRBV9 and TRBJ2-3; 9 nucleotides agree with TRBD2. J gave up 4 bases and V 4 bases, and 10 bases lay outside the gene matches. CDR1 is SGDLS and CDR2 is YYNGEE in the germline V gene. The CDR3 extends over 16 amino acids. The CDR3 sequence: CASSHGIAGAADTQYF. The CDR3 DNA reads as TGTGCCAGCAGCCACGGAATAGCGGGAGCGGCAGATACGCAGTATTTT. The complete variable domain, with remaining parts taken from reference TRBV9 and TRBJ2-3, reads DSGVTQTPKHLITATGQRVTLRCSPRSGDLSVYWYQQSLDQGLQFLIQYYNGEERAKGNILERFSAQQFPDLHSELNLSSLELGDSALYFCASSHGIAGAADTQYFGPGTRLTVL.

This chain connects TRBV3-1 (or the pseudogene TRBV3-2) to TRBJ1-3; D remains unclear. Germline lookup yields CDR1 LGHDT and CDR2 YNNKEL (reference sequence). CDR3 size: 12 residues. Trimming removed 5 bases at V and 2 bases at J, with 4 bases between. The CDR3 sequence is CASSFTGNTIYF. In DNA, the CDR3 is TGTGCCAGCAGCTTTACTGGAAACACCATATATTTT.

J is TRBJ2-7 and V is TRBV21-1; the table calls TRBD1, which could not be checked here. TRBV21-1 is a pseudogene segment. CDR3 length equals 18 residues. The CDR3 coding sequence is TGTGCCAGCAGCAAAGTAAGGGGGACAGTTACTGGGTCCTACGAGCAGTACTTC. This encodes CASSKVRGTVTGSYEQYF.

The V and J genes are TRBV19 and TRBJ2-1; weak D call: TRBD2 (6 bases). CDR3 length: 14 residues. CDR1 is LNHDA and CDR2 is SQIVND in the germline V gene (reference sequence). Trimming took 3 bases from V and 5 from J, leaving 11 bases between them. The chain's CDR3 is CASSMGGVNNEQFF. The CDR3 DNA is TGTGCCAGTAGTATGGGGGGAGTTAACAATGAGCAGTTCTTC.

The CDR3 sequence is CASSAGEGLEYNEQFF. Written as DNA, the CDR3 is TGTGCCAGCAGCGCGGGGGAGGGACTAGAATACAATGAGCAGTTCTTC. The J gene is TRBJ2-1, the V gene TRBV9; 8 bases fit TRBD2. The ends lost 3 bases at V and 4 bases at J; junction bases unmatched: 9. CDR1 is SGDLS, CDR2 YYNGEE, per germline. This CDR3 contains 16 residues.

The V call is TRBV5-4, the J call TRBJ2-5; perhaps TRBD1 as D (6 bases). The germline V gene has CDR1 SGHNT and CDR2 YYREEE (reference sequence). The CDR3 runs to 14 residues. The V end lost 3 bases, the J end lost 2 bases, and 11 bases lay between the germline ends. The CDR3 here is CASSSWTEQETQYF. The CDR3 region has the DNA TGTGCCAGCAGCTCCTGGACAGAACAAGAGACCCAGTACTTC. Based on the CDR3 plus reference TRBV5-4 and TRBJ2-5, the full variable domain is ETGVTQSPTHLIKTRGQQVTLRCSSQSGHNTVSWYQQALGQGPQFIFQYYREEENGRGNFPPRFSGLQFPNYSSELNVNALELDDSALYLCASSSWTEQETQYFGPGTRLLVL.

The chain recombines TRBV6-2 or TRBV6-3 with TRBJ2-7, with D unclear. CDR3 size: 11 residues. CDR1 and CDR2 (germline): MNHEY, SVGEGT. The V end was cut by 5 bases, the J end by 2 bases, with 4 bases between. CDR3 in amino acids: CASSGPYEQYF. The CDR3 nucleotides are TGTGCCAGCAGTGGGCCCTACGAGCAGTACTTC.

The CDR3 nucleotides are TGTGCCAGCAGCTTATTTCGAAACAGGGCTATTGAAGCTTTCTTT. Translating it yields CASSLFRNRAIEAFF. This chain links TRBV11-2 with TRBJ1-1; perhaps TRBD1 as D (6 bases). Germline CDR1 and CDR2: SGHAT and FQNNGV. Trimming took 2 bases from V and 7 from J, leaving 17 bases between them. CDR3 size: 15 residues. Full variable domain (remainder filled in from reference TRBV11-2 and TRBJ1-1): EAGVAQSPRYKIIEKRQSVAFWCNPISGHATLYWYQQILGQGPKLLIQFQNNGVVDDSQLPKDRFSAERLKGVDSTLKIQPAKLEDSAVYLCASSLFRNRAIEAFFGQGTRLTVV.

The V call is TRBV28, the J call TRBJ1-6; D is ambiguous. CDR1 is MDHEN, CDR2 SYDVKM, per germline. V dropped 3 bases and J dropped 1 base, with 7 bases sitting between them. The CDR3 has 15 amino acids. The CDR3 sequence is CASSFRGSYNSPLHF. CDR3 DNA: TGTGCCAGCAGTTTTAGAGGGTCCTATAATTCACCCCTCCACTTT.

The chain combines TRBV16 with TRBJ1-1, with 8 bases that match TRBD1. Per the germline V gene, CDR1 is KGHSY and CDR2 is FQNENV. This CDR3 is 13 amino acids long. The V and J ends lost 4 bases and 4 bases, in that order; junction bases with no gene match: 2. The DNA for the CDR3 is TGTGCCAGCAGCCGCAGGGGGCCCACTGAAGCTTTCTTT. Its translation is CASSRRGPTEAFF.

CDR3 in amino acids: CASSPPTRQSYEQYF. In DNA form, the CDR3 reads TGTGCCAGCAGTCCACCGACTAGGCAATCCTACGAGCAGTACTTC. V and J are TRBV28 and TRBJ2-7; D is perhaps TRBD2 (6 bases). V lost 5 bases and J lost 1, with 15 bases in between. CDR1 MDHEN and CDR2 SYDVKM come from the germline V gene. The CDR3 totals 15 residues.

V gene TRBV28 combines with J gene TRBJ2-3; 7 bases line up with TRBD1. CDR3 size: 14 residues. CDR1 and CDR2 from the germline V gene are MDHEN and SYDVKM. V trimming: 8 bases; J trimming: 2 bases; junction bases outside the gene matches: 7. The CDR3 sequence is CASLDRVDTDTQYF. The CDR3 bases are TGTGCCAGCCTTGACAGGGTCGACACAGATACGCAGTATTTT.

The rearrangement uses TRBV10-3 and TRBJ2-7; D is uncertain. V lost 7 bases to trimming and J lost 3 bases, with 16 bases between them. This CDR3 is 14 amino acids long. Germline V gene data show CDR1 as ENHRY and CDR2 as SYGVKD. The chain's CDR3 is CAITDTGSIYEQYF. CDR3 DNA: TGTGCCATCACCGACACTGGCAGCATCTACGAGCAGTACTTC.

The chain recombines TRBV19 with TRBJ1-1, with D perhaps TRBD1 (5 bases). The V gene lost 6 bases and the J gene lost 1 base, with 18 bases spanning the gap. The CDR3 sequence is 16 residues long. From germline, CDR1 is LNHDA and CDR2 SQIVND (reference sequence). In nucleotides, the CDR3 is TGTGCCAGTAGGAGGAGATCGGGGGATTGGAACACTGAAGCTTTCTTT. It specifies CASRRRSGDWNTEAFF.

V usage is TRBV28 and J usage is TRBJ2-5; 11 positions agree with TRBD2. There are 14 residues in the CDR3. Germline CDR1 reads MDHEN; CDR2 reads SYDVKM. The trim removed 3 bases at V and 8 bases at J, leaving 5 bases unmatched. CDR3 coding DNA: TGTGCCAGCAGTTTGGCTAGCGGGAGGCGTACCCAGTACTTC. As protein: CASSLASGRRTQYF.